This T cell receptor beta chain emerged from a study of cytomegalovirus exposure and HLA in healthy donors. Study results and limitations: It was reported that the classifier diagnosed cytomegalovirus status with high specificity and sensitivity in both the original and validation cohorts. Analysis performed later showed TCR beta chains linked to HLA being more clonally expanded than equally common others. In a later analysis, a genetic analysis reported fewer productive-TCR N-insertions in an Asian-associated ancestry cluster than the cohort average.

In its sample, this clone was seen a few times. Antigen: not known. The germline V gene encodes CDR1 MNHEY and CDR2 SMNVEV (reference sequence). CDR3 length: 13 residues. V was pared by 5 bases and J by 5 bases, with 12 bases between. Likely unrecorded immune exposures existed in these nominally healthy donors. The PCR made use of 60 Vbeta and 13 Jbeta primers. The data were produced by immunoSEQ multiplex PCR, yet TCRdb's version contains in-frame clones alone and is incomplete. The table includes more than 60,000 clones, around 73% detected once. The rearrangement links TRBV27 to TRBJ1-2, with a possible D match to TRBD1 (6 bases). The sequenced material came from PBMCs. The TCR originated in a woman aged 40-49 years in good health and CMV-seropositive. The CDR3 reads CASSRQGSYGYTF. In DNA form, the CDR3 reads TGTGCCAGCAGTCGTCAGGGGTCGTATGGCTACACCTTC.